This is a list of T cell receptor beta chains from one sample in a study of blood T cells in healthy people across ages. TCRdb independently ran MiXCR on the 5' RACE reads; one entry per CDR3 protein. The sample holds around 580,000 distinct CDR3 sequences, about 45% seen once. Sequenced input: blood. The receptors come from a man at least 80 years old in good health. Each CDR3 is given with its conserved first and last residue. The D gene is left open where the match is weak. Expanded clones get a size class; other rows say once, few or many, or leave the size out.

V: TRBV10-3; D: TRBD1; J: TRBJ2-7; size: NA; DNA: TGTGCCATCGGGACAGGGGGTCGCTACGAGCAGTACTTC; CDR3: CAIGTGGRYEQYF
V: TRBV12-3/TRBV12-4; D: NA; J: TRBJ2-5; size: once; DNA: TGTGCCAGCAGTTTACTGGTCAGGACGCAAGAGACCCAGTACTTC; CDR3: CASSLLVRTQETQYF
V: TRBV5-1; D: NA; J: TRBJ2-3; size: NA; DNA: TGCGCCAGCAGTAGGGCAGGGCTCTCGCAGGGTACGCAGTATTTT; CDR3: CASSRAGLSQGTQYF
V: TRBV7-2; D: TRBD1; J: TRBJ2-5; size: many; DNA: TGTGCCAGCAGTCGACAGGGTCAAGAGACCCAGTACTTC; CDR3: CASSRQGQETQYF
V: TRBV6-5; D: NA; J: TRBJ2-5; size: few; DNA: TGTGCCAGCAGTTACGCCTGGGGGCAGGAGACCCAGTACTTC; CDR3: CASSYAWGQETQYF
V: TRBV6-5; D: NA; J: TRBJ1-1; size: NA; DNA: TGTGCCAGCAGTTACTTCTCGTTGGGACGGTTGAACACTGAAGCTTTCTTT; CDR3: CASSYFSLGRLNTEAFF
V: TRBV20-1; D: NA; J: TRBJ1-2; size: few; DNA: TGCAGTGCTAGACAGGATCGTAACTATGGCTACACCTTC; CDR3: CSARQDRNYGYTF
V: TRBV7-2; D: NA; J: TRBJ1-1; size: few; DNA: TGTGCCAGCAGCCCAGTGGTAGGGGCAGCGGCTGAAGCTTTCTTT; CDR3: CASSPVVGAAAEAFF
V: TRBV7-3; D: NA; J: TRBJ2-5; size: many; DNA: TGTGCCAGCAGCTTAAATTTTGGCGAGACCCAGTACTTC; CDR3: CASSLNFGETQYF
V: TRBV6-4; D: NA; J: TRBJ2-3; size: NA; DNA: TGTGCCAGCAGTGATGGCTTCACAGATACGCAGTATTTT; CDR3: CASSDGFTDTQYF
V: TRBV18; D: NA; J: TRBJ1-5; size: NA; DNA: TGTGCCAGCTCACCAGCCGTTTCTGGTAGTCAGCCCCAGCATTTT; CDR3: CASSPAVSGSQPQHF
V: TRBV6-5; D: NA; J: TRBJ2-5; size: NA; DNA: TGTGCCAGCACCTACGCCGAGACCCAGTACTTC; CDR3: CASTYAETQYF
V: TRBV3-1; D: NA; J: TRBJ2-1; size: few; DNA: TGTGCCAGCAGCCAAGCTATACAGGGTGAGCAGTTCTTC; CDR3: CASSQAIQGEQFF
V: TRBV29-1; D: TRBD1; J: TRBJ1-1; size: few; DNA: TGCAGCGTAAAAGGGGACAGCGCTTTCTTT; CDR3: CSVKGDSAFF
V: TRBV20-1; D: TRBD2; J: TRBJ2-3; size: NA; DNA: TGCAGTGCAAAGACTAGCGGGATGGGTAATACGCAGTATTTT; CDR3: CSAKTSGMGNTQYF
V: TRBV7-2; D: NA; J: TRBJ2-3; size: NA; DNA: TGTGCCAGCAGCTTAGGGGGGGCGGGCCCAGATACGCAGTATTTT; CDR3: CASSLGGAGPDTQYF
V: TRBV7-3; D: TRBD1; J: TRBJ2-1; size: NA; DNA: TGTGCCAGCAGCGGACAGGGGGCGCCGGCGGATGAGCAGTTCTTC; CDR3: CASSGQGAPADEQFF
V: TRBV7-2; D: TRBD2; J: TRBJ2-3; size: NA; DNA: TGTGCCAGCAGCTTAGCGCTAAGGACTAGCGGGATAGATACGCAGTATTTT; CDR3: CASSLALRTSGIDTQYF
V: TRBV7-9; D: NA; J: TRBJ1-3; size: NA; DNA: TGTGCCAGCACCACCCGGGGGGGGGATGTCTCTGGAAACACCATATATTTT; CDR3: CASTTRGGDVSGNTIYF
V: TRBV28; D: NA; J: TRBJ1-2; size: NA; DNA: TGTGCCAGCAGCCGGGAGGGAGCGGGGTCCAACTATGGCTACACCTTC; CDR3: CASSREGAGSNYGYTF
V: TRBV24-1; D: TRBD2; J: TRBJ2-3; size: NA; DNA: TGTGCCACCAGTGATTCCAGCACGTGGCTAGCGGGAGGGGGCACAGATACGCAGTATTTT; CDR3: CATSDSSTWLAGGGTDTQYF
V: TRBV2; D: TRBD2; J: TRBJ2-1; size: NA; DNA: TGTGCCAGCAGAAGACTAGCGGGGGGGCGAAGCCCCTACAATGAGCAGTTCTTC; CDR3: CASRRLAGGRSPYNEQFF
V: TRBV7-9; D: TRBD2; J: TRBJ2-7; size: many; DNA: TGTGCCAGCAGCTCCGAAGCGGGACTTACCTACGAGCAGTACTTC; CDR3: CASSSEAGLTYEQYF
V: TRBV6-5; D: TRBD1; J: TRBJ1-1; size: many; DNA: TGTGCCAGCAAGGGAGGGGAAGGGGGCTGGTTCACTGAAGCTTTCTTT; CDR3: CASKGGEGGWFTEAFF
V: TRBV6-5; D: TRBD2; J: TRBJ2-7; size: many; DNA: TGTGCCAGCAGTTACCGGACTAGCGGGAGGTACGAGCAGTACTTC; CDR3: CASSYRTSGRYEQYF
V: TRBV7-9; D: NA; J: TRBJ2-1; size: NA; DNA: TGTGCCAGCAGCACCTGGACGGTTTACAATGAGCAGTTCTTC; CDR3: CASSTWTVYNEQFF
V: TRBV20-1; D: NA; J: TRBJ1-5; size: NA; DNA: TGCAGTGCTAGTGAGATGGATCAGCCCCAGCATTTT; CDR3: CSASEMDQPQHF
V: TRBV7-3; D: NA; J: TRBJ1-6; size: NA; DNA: TGTGCCAGCAGCTCCAAGGGAGGGGGGACCCTCCACTTT; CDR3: CASSSKGGGTLHF
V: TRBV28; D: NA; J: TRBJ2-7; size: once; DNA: TGTGCCAGCAGTTTTGCGGACGGAGAAGCCTACGAGCAGTACTTC; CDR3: CASSFADGEAYEQYF
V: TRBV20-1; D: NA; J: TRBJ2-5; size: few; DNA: TGCAGTGCTATCTACCCCAGGCAAGAGACCCAGTACTTC; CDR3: CSAIYPRQETQYF
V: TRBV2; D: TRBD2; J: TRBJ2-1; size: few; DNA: TGTGCCAGCAGTCGGACTAGCGGGAGTGGGTCCTACAATGAGCAGTTCTTC; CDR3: CASSRTSGSGSYNEQFF
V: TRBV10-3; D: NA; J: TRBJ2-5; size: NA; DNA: TGTGCCATCAGTGAAGGTAGCGGAGACTCCTACAATGAGCAGTACTTC; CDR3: CAISEGSGDSYNEQYF
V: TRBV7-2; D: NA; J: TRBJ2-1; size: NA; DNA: TGTGCCAGCAGCCAAGGGATGGATGAGCGGTTCTTC; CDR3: CASSQGMDERFF
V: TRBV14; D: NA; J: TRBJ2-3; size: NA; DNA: TGTGCCAGCAGCCGTGGCAGACCGACTAGCACAGATACGCAGTATTTT; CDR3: CASSRGRPTSTDTQYF
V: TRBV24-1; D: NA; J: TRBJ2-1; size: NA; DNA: TGTGCCACCAGTGACCGCCGGACGGGTAATGAGCAGTTCTTC; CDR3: CATSDRRTGNEQFF
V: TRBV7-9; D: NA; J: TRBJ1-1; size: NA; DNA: TGTGCCAGCAAAATTACCTCGAACACTGAAGCTTTCTTT; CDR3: CASKITSNTEAFF
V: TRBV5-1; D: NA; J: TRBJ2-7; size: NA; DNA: TGCGCCAGCAGCTCACAGGGTCCCGGGGACTTGATTCCCTACGAGCAGTACTTC; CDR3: CASSSQGPGDLIPYEQYF
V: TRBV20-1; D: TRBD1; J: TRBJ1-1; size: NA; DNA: TGCAGTGCCACAAGGGGACAGTTACACACTGAAGCTTTCTTT; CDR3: CSATRGQLHTEAFF
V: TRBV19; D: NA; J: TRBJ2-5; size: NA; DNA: TGTGCCAGTAGTATCCCCTCCGGTGGGGGAGAGACCCAGTACTTC; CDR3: CASSIPSGGGETQYF
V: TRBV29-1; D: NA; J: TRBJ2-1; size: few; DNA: TGCAGCGTTTTCAGGGGTTCCTACAATGAGCAGTTCTTC; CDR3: CSVFRGSYNEQFF
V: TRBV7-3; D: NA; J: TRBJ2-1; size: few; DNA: TGTGCCAGCAGCTTAAGGGGTGGCCCTAATGAGCAGTTCTTC; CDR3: CASSLRGGPNEQFF
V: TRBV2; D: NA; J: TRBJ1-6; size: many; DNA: TGTGCCAGCATACCGGGACACGGATTAAATTCACCCCTCCACTTT; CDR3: CASIPGHGLNSPLHF
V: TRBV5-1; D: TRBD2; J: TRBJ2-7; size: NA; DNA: TGCGCCAGCACCTTAGCGGGAGTGAACGAGCAGTACTTC; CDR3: CASTLAGVNEQYF
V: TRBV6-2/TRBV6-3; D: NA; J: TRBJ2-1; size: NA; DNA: TGTGCCAGCTCTCGACAGGTTAGGTCCTACAATGAGCAGTTCTTC; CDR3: CASSRQVRSYNEQFF
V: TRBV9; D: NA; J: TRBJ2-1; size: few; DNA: TGTGCCAGCAGCGTACAAGGGGGAAATTACAATGAGCAGTTCTTC; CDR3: CASSVQGGNYNEQFF
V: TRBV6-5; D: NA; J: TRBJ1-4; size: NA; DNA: TGTGCCAGCAGTTACTCGGGGGCTGGAGGTGAAAAACTGTTTTTT; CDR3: CASSYSGAGGEKLFF
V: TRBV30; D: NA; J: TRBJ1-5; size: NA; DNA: TGTGCCTGGAGGGTGTTAAATCAGCCCCAGCATTTT; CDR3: CAWRVLNQPQHF
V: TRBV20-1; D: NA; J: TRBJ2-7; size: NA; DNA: TGCAGTGTCGTTGAGAGGAATGGGTACGAGCAGTACTTC; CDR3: CSVVERNGYEQYF
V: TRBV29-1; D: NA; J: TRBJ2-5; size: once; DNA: TGCAGCGTTGAAGGAGTAGGGACCCAGTACTTC; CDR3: CSVEGVGTQYF
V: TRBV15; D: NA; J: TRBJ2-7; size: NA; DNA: TGTGCCACCAGCAGAGATTTCCCCCATCAGAGCGGAGCCCGCCCGGGGGAGCAGTACTTC; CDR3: CATSRDFPHQSGARPGEQYF
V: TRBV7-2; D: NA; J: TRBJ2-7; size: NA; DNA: TGTGCCAGCAGCTTAGATTCGGGCAGGAAGGGGTACGAGCAGTACTTC; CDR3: CASSLDSGRKGYEQYF
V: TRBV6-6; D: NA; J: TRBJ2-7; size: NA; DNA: TGTGCCTGCAGGGTACGGGGGAGCGCCTACGAGCAGTACTTC; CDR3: CACRVRGSAYEQYF
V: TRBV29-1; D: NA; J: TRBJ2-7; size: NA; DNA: TGCAGCGTTGTGACAGGTTCCTACGAGCAGTACTTC; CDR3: CSVVTGSYEQYF
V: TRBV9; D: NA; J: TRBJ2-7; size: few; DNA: TGTGCCAGCAGCGTAGCCGGGGCTCAAACTAACGAGCAGTACTTC; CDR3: CASSVAGAQTNEQYF
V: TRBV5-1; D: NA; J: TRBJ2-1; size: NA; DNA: TGCGCCAGCAGCTTACCAGCGGGCGACAATGAGCAGTTCTTC; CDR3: CASSLPAGDNEQFF
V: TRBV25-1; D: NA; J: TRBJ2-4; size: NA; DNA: TGTGCCAGCAGTGAGGGGTACCCAGGACGAAGCATTCAGTACTTC; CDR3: CASSEGYPGRSIQYF
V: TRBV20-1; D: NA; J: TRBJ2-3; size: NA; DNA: TGCAGTGCCATAGAGACTATCACAGATACGCAGTATTTT; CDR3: CSAIETITDTQYF